This T cell receptor beta chain was identified during a study of shared clonotypes between healthy human individuals. Produced via immunoSEQ multiplex PCR; TCRdb's table is partial and in-frame only. Of around 180,000 clones in the sample, about 93% were seen once. This CDR3 contains 14 residues. Looked up from germline, CDR1 is SGHNT and CDR2 is YENEEA. V was shortened by 0 bases and J by 7 bases, with 12 bases between the two germline ends. Specimen: naive CD4+ T cells sorted from blood. As for subset: CD45RA+ positively selected. The chain employs TRBV11-3 and TRBJ2-5; TRBD2 is a possible D gene (6 bases). The receptor comes from a woman in her 30s in good health. CDR3 region: CASSLDGGDGTQYF. CDR3 bases: TGTGCCAGCAGCTTAGATGGCGGGGATGGGACCCAGTACTTC.